The T cell receptor beta chain described here comes from a study of siplizumab effects on memory and regulatory T cells. Findings of the study overall: Siplizumab brought about a significant reduction in alloreactive sequences traceable to unstimulated CD4+ memory cells. Assignment of a naive or memory phenotype failed for roughly 75-95% of the proliferating CD4+ or CD8+ clones. Memory cells seemed less diverse than naive T cells, which also seemed major contributors to the alloresponse.

TCR templates, around 100,000 per sample, were assayed. Sequencing was performed with immunoSEQ multiplex PCR; in TCRdb, only in-frame clones are kept and a portion is missing. This table holds under 3,500 clones, around 57% found once. Germline CDR1 and CDR2: MGHRA and YSYEKL. The V segment lost 1 base and the J segment 4 bases; nucleotides outside the gene matches: 7. This CDR3 is 15 amino acids long. A roughly 6-day coculture at 37°C was performed with the mixed lymphocyte reaction cells. By share, this clone counts as medium-sized (0.01 to 0.1%). What it binds is unknown. This chain links TRBV4-1 with TRBJ2-7, with 7 bases fitting TRBD2. Material: CFSE-low (dividing) CD8+ T cells sorted from an allogeneic mixed lymphocyte reaction. The source of this sequence is a human donor in good health; the cells came from an allogeneic mixed lymphocyte reaction. Some clones in this sample may be carry-over from other donors' samples. CDR3: CASSQVTSARYEQYF. Written as DNA, the CDR3 is TGCGCCAGCAGCCAAGTAACTAGCGCCCGTTACGAGCAGTACTTC.